The sequence of this TCR beta chain was determined in a study of blood T cell repertoires in COVID-19. Across the whole study: In each case, the material was cDNA or gDNA derived from T cells, B-cell-depleted T cells, or PBMCs.

Germline V CDR1 and CDR2: GTSNPN, SVGIG (reference sequence). V gave up 3 bases and J gave up 2 bases; unmatched junction bases: 8. The CDR3 runs to 15 residues. The repertoire was sequenced with immunoSEQ multiplex PCR; TCRdb's copy has only in-frame clones and lacks some. The repertoire holds 140,000 to 150,000 clones, with nearly 90% as singletons. This clone was seen a few times. The chain has TRBV30 and TRBJ2-3; the match to TRBD2 covers 7 bases. The sequencing input was peripheral blood. The sequence derives from a man in his 70s with acute or convalescent COVID-19. The CDR3 DNA sequence: TGTGCCTGGAGCTCTAGCGGCTTGTTCACAGATACGCAGTATTTT. Its translation is CAWSSSGLFTDTQYF.